This TCR beta chain was captured in a study of T cell responses to AZD1222 COVID-19 vaccine. Study-wide results and limits: Nearly half of spike-specific TCRs reportedly go after variant regions that carry no mutations. Donors were mostly white British, more females; clonal diversity possibly underestimated. Spike-specific TCR breadth rose after two AZD1222 doses, and depth rose as well.

Concerning this clone: Its target is unknown.

Germline V gene data show CDR1 as LNHDA and CDR2 as SQIVND (reference sequence). Trimming cost V 5 bases and J 6 bases, with 10 bases left between them. The CDR3 is made up of 12 amino acids. Samples with a second dose at about 4 or about 12 weeks were pooled together. Using immunoSEQ multiplex PCR, the repertoire was profiled, and TCRdb retains in-frame clones only, with some absent. The table has more than 120,000 clones, around 94% seen once; the top ten hold about 10%. This rearrangement joins TRBV19 to TRBJ1-1; D is perhaps TRBD1 (6 bases). Here the sequenced sample was peripheral blood, taken 28 days after the second AZD1222 dose. This receptor was taken from an adult who received the AZD1222 COVID-19 vaccine. This CDR3 reads CASSGTIAEAFF. The CDR3 region has the DNA TGTGCCAGTAGTGGGACAATTGCTGAAGCTTTCTTT.